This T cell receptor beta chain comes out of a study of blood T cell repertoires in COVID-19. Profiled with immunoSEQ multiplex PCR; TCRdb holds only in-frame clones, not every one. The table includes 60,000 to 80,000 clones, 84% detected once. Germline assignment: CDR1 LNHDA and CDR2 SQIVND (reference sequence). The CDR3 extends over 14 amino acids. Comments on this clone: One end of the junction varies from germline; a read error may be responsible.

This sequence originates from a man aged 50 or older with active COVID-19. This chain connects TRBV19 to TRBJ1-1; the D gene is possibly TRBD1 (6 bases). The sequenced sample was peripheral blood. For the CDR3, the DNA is TGTGCCAGTAGTATAGGGACAGCGAACGCTGAAGCTTTCTTT. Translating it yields CASSIGTANAEAFF. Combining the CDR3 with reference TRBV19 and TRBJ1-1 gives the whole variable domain DGGITQSPKYLFRKEGQNVTLSCEQNLNHDAMYWYRQDPGQGLRLIYYSQIVNDFQKGDIAEGYSVSREKKESFPLTVTSAQKNPTAFYLCASSIGTANAEAFFGQGTRLTVV.